This T cell receptor (beta chain) is drawn from a study of OX40 agonist ivuxolimab in advanced cancers. Profiling relied on immunoSEQ multiplex PCR, and the TCRdb table lists in-frame clones only, not all of them. In the table there are roughly 50,000 clones, more than 85% of which are singletons. The germline V gene has CDR1 SGHDT and CDR2 YYEEEE. This CDR3 is 13 amino acids long. V lost 4 bases and J 5 bases, leaving 12 bases between the germline ends. This material consisted of CD4+ or CD8+ T cells sorted from blood, taken in a trial of the OX40 agonist ivuxolimab. This receptor was obtained from an adult with an advanced solid tumor such as melanoma, head and neck, liver or kidney cancer. The V gene is TRBV5-6, the J gene TRBJ1-1, with D possibly matching TRBD1 (5 bases). The CDR3 sequence: CASSGQGWTEAFF. CDR3 bases: TGTGCCAGCAGCGGGCAGGGTTGGACTGAAGCTTTCTTT.